These 30 T cell receptor beta chains were sequenced from one sample in a study of T cell repertoires in cytomegalovirus infection. Each CDR3 protein is one row after TCRdb ran MiXCR on the reads. This table has 150,000 to 200,000 distinct CDR3 sequences, about a tenth appearing once. The sample was PBMCs. The receptor source for this set is a human donor in good health (CMV status not recorded). Some clones in this sample may be carry-over from other donors' samples.

This clonotype came up many times. The chain links TRBV11-2 to TRBJ2-3; D possibly corresponds to TRBD2 (5 bases). The germline V gene encodes CDR1 SGHAT and CDR2 FQNNGV. The germline V and J ends were trimmed by 0 bases and 6 bases, with 19 bases remaining between them. The CDR3 has 17 residues. As DNA, the CDR3 is TGTGCCAGCAGCTTAGACGGAGGCGGAGTGGCACCCGATACGCAGTATTTT. Its protein product is CASSLDGGGVAPDTQYF. The complete variable domain, with remaining parts taken from reference TRBV11-2 and TRBJ2-3, reads EAGVAQSPRYKIIEKRQSVAFWCNPISGHATLYWYQQILGQGPKLLIQFQNNGVVDDSQLPKDRFSAERLKGVDSTLKIQPAKLEDSAVYLCASSLDGGGVAPDTQYFGPGTRLTVL.

The chain has TRBV10-1 and TRBJ2-3; D is ambiguous. Germline CDR1 reads WNHNN; CDR2 reads SYGVQD (reference sequence). V lost 4 bases, J lost 0 bases, and 2 bases lay in between. CDR3 length: 12 amino acids. CDR3 sequence (DNA): TGCGCCAGCAGTGGGAGCACAGATACGCAGTATTTT. Translated: CASSGSTDTQYF.

As to this clonotype: Just one base apart from a much larger clone, this may be a read error. V and J are TRBV7-4 and TRBJ2-3; no reliable D call. V was clipped by 2 bases and J by 6 bases, with 9 bases between them. Germline CDR1 and CDR2: SGHVT and SQSDAQ. The CDR3 totals 13 residues. CDR3 amino acids: CASSLSRYDTQYF. The CDR3 bases are TGTGCCAGCAGCTTATCCAGATATGATACGCAGTATTTT.

This clonotype was seen a handful of times. In nucleotides, the CDR3 is TGCAGTGCTACCATTCCAGGGGGCTGGCAGCCCCAGCATTTT. Translating it yields CSATIPGGWQPQHF. The V call is TRBV20-1, the J call TRBJ1-5; 8 bases are a match to TRBD1. Germline CDR1 reads DFQATT; CDR2 reads SNEGSKA (reference sequence). The CDR3 length is 14 residues. The J segment lost 7 bases and the V segment lost 4 bases, leaving 9 bases of the junction unmatched.

This clonotype was observed a few times. The rearrangement links TRBV5-6 to TRBJ2-7; tentatively, D is TRBD1 or TRBD2 (6 bases each). V was trimmed by 5 bases and J by 6 bases, leaving 15 bases between them. This CDR3 comprises 13 residues. Germline V gives CDR1 SGHDT, CDR2 YYEEEE. The CDR3 DNA follows: TGTGCCAGCAGTGAAGGGGGGTACGGCGAGCAGTACTTC. Its protein is CASSEGGYGEQYF.

This clonotype has a count of ten or more. V and J are TRBV7-2 and TRBJ1-5, with D maybe TRBD1 (6 bases). CDR3 length: 13 amino acids. V was cut by 5 bases and J by 6 bases, with 11 bases left in between. Germline CDR1 and CDR2: SGHTA and FQGNSA. The CDR3 nucleotides read TGTGCCAGCAGCCTGAACAGGGTTCAGCCCCAGCATTTT. Translation: CASSLNRVQPQHF.

This clonotype came up many times. J is TRBJ2-5 and V is TRBV4-3; D is ambiguous. Trimming cost V 0 bases and J 5 bases, with 7 bases left between them. Germline CDR1 LGHNA, CDR2 YSLEER. This CDR3 spans 13 amino acids. The CDR3 spells CASSQDTWETQYF. The CDR3 bases are TGCGCCAGCAGCCAAGACACATGGGAGACCCAGTACTTC.

This sequence joins TRBV24-1 and TRBJ2-2; 9 positions match TRBD1. This CDR3 is built from 16 residues. Germline values: CDR1 KGHDR, CDR2 SFDVKD. With V trimmed by 2 bases and J by 4 bases, 4 bases remained unmatched. The CDR3 DNA sequence: TGTGCCACCAGTGATTACGACAGGGGGGGCACCGGGGAGCTGTTTTTT. Translation gives CATSDYDRGGTGELFF.

This clonotype was seen repeatedly, ten times or more. This chain uses TRBV11-3 with TRBJ2-2; 9 nucleotides align to TRBD1. The germline CDR1 and CDR2 sequences are SGHNT and YENEEA. J lost 5 bases, V lost 5 bases, and 6 bases had no gene match. The CDR3 runs 15 residues. The CDR3 coding sequence is TGTGCCAGCAGCACGGGGACAGGGATAACCGGGGAGCTGTTTTTT. Protein: CASSTGTGITGELFF. Supplemented by reference TRBV11-3 and TRBJ2-2, the full variable domain reads EAGVVQSPRYKIIEKKQPVAFWCNPISGHNTLYWYLQNLGQGPELLIRYENEEAVDDSQLPKDRFSAERLKGVDSTLKIQPAELGDSAVYLCASSTGTGITGELFFGEGSRLTVL.

This clonotype showed up just a few times. The rearrangement joins TRBV7-2 to TRBJ2-5; D remains ambiguous. Germline assignment: CDR1 SGHTA and CDR2 FQGNSA. The V end was cut by 5 bases, the J end by 1 base, with 11 bases between. The CDR3 spans 14 residues. The CDR3 reads CASSPPHLQETQYF. As DNA, the CDR3 is TGTGCCAGCAGCCCCCCTCACCTCCAAGAGACCCAGTACTTC.

Ten or more counts support this clonotype. The chain recombines TRBV28 with TRBJ2-3, with unresolved D. CDR1 is MDHEN and CDR2 is SYDVKM in the germline V gene. This CDR3 contains 13 residues. Trimming pared 4 bases from V and 3 bases from J, leaving 8 bases between. This CDR3 is CASSSGSTDTQYF. The CDR3, as DNA: TGTGCCAGCAGTTCGGGTTCAACAGATACGCAGTATTTT.

This clonotype was recorded many times. The rearrangement joins TRBV4-2 to TRBJ1-3, with D maybe TRBD1 (5 bases). The CDR3 has 16 residues. The germline V gene has CDR1 LGHNA and CDR2 YNFKEQ. Trimming took 0 bases from V and 1 from J, leaving 10 bases between them. The CDR3 protein is CASSQDGPGSGNTIYF. The CDR3 coding sequence is TGTGCCAGCAGCCAAGATGGACCAGGGTCTGGAAACACCATATATTTT.

The table lists this clonotype with a few counts. The chain has TRBV19 and TRBJ1-5, with D maybe TRBD1 (6 bases). The V gene lost 4 bases and the J gene lost 5 bases, with 12 bases spanning the gap. CDR1 is LNHDA, CDR2 SQIVND, per germline (reference sequence). The CDR3 is made up of 14 amino acids. Written as DNA, the CDR3 is TGTGCCAGTAGTACCAACAGGGTCGATCAGCCCCAGCATTTT. Protein product: CASSTNRVDQPQHF.

On this clonotype itself: The junction differs from germline at one of its ends, possibly a read error. This chain joins TRBV4-1 and TRBJ1-5; 7 bases map to TRBD1. Germline V gene data show CDR1 as MGHRA and CDR2 as YSYEKL. The CDR3 has 17 amino acids. CDR3 in amino acids: CASSQANRGKSNQPQHF. The CDR3 DNA follows: TGTGCCAGCAGCCAAGCTAACAGGGGCAAAAGCAATCAGCCCCAGCATTTT.

This clonotype appeared a few times. The chain links TRBV20-1 to TRBJ2-5; D might be TRBD2 (6 bases). This CDR3 contains 10 residues. Germline CDR1 DFQATT, CDR2 SNEGSKA (reference sequence). V lost 6 bases and J 14 bases, leaving 16 bases between the germline ends. The CDR3 here is CSAEGLRVYF. CDR3 DNA sequence: TGCAGTGCCGAGGGACTCAGAGTCTACTTC.

This clonotype has just a few counts. The chain is built from TRBV28 and TRBJ1-2; D unclear. Germline V gene data show CDR1 as MDHEN and CDR2 as SYDVKM. Deletions cut 6 bases from V and 5 bases from J, with 16 bases between. This CDR3 region has 14 residues. The CDR3 nucleotides are TGTGCCAGCAGCCATCCCCTAGTTTTATATGGCTACACCTTC. Translation gives CASSHPLVLYGYTF.

Comment on this clonotype: A much larger clone sits a single nucleotide away, making a read error possible. J is TRBJ2-3 and V is TRBV6-2 or TRBV6-3, with no clear D. The V end was cut by 9 bases, the J end by 2 bases, with 12 bases between. Germline V gene data show CDR1 as MNHEY and CDR2 as SVGEGT. The CDR3 runs to 13 residues. CDR3 sequence (DNA): TGTGCCAGTCACTTGATGAACACAGATACGCAGTATTTT. Residues: CASHLMNTDTQYF.

This clonotype has just a few counts. The chain has TRBV27 and TRBJ1-5; 9 bases fit TRBD1. V was clipped by 5 bases and J by 5 bases; unmatched bases: 10. Germline CDR1 is MNHEY and CDR2 is SMNVEV (reference sequence). The length of the CDR3 is 16 residues. DNA for the CDR3: TGTGCCAGCAGTAAGAAACAGGGGGCGGTGGATCAGCCCCAGCATTTT. Translating it yields CASSKKQGAVDQPQHF.

This clonotype appeared once. This chain links TRBV19 with TRBJ2-7; 9 positions match TRBD2. The junction had 7 bases not matched to a gene; V was cut back by 5 bases and J by 5 bases. Germline V gene data show CDR1 as LNHDA and CDR2 as SQIVND (reference sequence). The CDR3 is 14 residues long. Here the CDR3 reads CASSVYSGRNEQYF. CDR3 sequence (DNA): TGTGCCAGTAGTGTGTATAGCGGGAGAAACGAGCAGTACTTC.

There are many counts of this clonotype. The chain recombines TRBV11-2 with TRBJ1-1; D gene ambiguous. CDR1 and CDR2 (germline): SGHAT, FQNNGV. Trimming removed 1 base at V and 1 base at J, with 7 bases between. This CDR3 comprises 14 residues. The DNA for the CDR3 is TGTGCCAGCAGCTTAGTCCCGTGGAACACTGAAGCTTTCTTT. This gives the protein CASSLVPWNTEAFF.

J is TRBJ2-7 and V is TRBV20-1; 10 nucleotides line up with TRBD2. Germline loops: CDR1 DFQATT, CDR2 SNEGSKA (reference sequence). The CDR3 runs 14 residues. V was pared by 5 bases and J by 3 bases, with 7 bases of the junction left unmatched. CDR3 DNA sequence: TGCAGTGCTCACAGCGGGAGGGCCCGCTACGAGCAGTACTTC. Its translation: CSAHSGRARYEQYF.

This clonotype was detected many times. The V call is TRBV7-8, the J call TRBJ2-2, with a tentative D call TRBD2 (6 bases). This CDR3 is built from 17 residues. Looked up from germline, CDR1 is SGHVS and CDR2 is FQNEAQ. The V end was cut by 4 bases, the J end by 4 bases, with 19 bases between. CDR3 nucleotide sequence: TGTGCCAGCAGCTCCGGGAGACTAGTCTCTGGCACCGGGGAGCTGTTTTTT. Protein sequence: CASSSGRLVSGTGELFF.

The V and J genes are TRBV5-1 and TRBJ2-1, with D maybe TRBD2 (5 bases). CDR3 size: 16 residues. V lost 0 bases, J lost 2 bases, and 12 bases lay in between. Germline V gives CDR1 SGHRS, CDR2 YFSETQ. The CDR3 DNA follows: TGCGCCAGCAGCTTGGTTTCTGCGGGTACCTACAATGAGCAGTTCTTC. Its translation: CASSLVSAGTYNEQFF.

The table lists this clonotype with many counts. The chain joins TRBV27 to TRBJ1-5; the match to TRBD1 covers 10 bases. Per the germline V gene, CDR1 is MNHEY and CDR2 is SMNVEV (reference sequence). V was pared by 5 bases and J by 0 bases, with 10 bases of the junction left unmatched. The CDR3 is 18 amino acids. The CDR3 sequence: CASSLRQGAGYSNQPQHF. The CDR3 DNA reads as TGTGCCAGCAGTCTCCGACAGGGGGCTGGTTATAGCAATCAGCCCCAGCATTTT.

This clonotype was seen at least ten times. The J gene is TRBJ1-3, the V gene TRBV7-2, with no clear D. The V end was cut by 5 bases, the J end by 4 bases, with 9 bases between. The CDR3 contains 13 residues. The germline V gene has CDR1 SGHTA and CDR2 FQGNSA. The CDR3 nucleotides read TGTGCCAGCAGCAGGATCGGGGGAAACACCATATATTTT. Translating it yields CASSRIGGNTIYF. Based on the CDR3 plus reference TRBV7-2 and TRBJ1-3, the full variable domain is GAGVSQSPSNKVTEKGKDVELRCDPISGHTALYWYRQSLGQGLEFLIYFQGNSAPDKSGLPSDRFSAERTGGSVSTLTIQRTQQEDSAVYLCASSRIGGNTIYFGEGSWLTVV.

This clonotype was detected ten times or more. The chain is built from TRBV7-2 and TRBJ1-2; a weak D match, TRBD1 (6 bases). This CDR3 is 14 amino acids long. V lost 1 base, J lost 5 bases, and 11 bases lay in between. CDR1 is SGHTA and CDR2 is FQGNSA in the germline V gene. The CDR3 bases are TGTGCCAGCAGCTTAGATGGGGGCGGGTATGGCTACACCTTC. As protein: CASSLDGGGYGYTF.

The rearrangement uses TRBV19 and TRBJ2-2; 9 bases are shared with TRBD2. CDR3 length: 14 residues. V lost 6 bases to trimming and J lost 5 bases; unmatched junction nucleotides: 4. The germline gives CDR1 LNHDA, CDR2 SQIVND (reference sequence). The CDR3 coding sequence is TGTGCCAGTAGCTGGCTAGCGGGAACCGGGGAGCTGTTTTTT. Its translation: CASSWLAGTGELFF.

The chain links TRBV12-3 or TRBV12-4 to TRBJ1-2, with 8 bases lining up with TRBD1. The J segment lost 4 bases and the V segment lost 6 bases, leaving 4 bases of the junction unmatched. The CDR3 loop spans 13 amino acids. Written as DNA, the CDR3 is TGTGCCAGCAGCCCGGACAGGGCCTATGGCTACACCTTC. Its protein product is CASSPDRAYGYTF.

The chain is built from TRBV28 and TRBJ2-3, with D perhaps matching TRBD2 (5 bases). Germline CDR1 MDHEN, CDR2 SYDVKM. This CDR3 has 14 amino acids. V was shortened by 4 bases and J by 4 bases, with 12 bases between the two germline ends. This CDR3 reads CASSYGNYADTQYF. The CDR3 DNA is TGTGCCAGCAGTTACGGGAATTACGCAGATACGCAGTATTTT.

This clonotype was seen ten or more times. The chain uses TRBV14 and TRBJ2-1; TRBD2 agrees at 9 bases. This CDR3 has 16 residues. The germline CDR1 and CDR2 sequences are SGHDN and FVKESK. The V gene end was trimmed by 4 bases and the J gene end by 5 bases; junction bases not matched to a gene: 9. CDR3 loop: CASSPTGTSLHNEQFF. The DNA of the CDR3 is TGTGCCAGCAGCCCTACCGGGACTAGCCTCCACAATGAGCAGTTCTTC.